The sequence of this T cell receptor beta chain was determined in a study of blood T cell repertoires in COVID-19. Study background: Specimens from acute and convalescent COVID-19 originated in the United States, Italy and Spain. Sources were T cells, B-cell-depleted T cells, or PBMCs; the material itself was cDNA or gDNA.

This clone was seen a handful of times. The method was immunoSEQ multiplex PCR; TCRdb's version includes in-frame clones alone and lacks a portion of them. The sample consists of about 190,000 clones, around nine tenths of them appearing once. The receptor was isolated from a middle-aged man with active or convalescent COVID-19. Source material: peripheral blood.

CDR3 region: CASSIGDRAGELFF. In DNA form, the CDR3 reads TGTGCCAGTAGTATCGGAGACAGGGCCGGGGAGCTGTTTTTT. The chain is built from TRBV19 and TRBJ2-2; 7 bases line up with TRBD1. The CDR3 has 14 amino acids. CDR1 is LNHDA and CDR2 is SQIVND in the germline V gene (reference sequence). Unmatched junction bases numbered 4, after V lost 3 bases and J lost 6 bases. The variable domain in full, with the rest retrieved from reference TRBV19 and TRBJ2-2, is DGGITQSPKYLFRKEGQNVTLSCEQNLNHDAMYWYRQDPGQGLRLIYYSQIVNDFQKGDIAEGYSVSREKKESFPLTVTSAQKNPTAFYLCASSIGDRAGELFFGEGSRLTVL.